Each of the 27 T cell receptor beta chains below was sequenced from the same sample in a study of cytomegalovirus exposure and HLA in healthy donors. Here immunoSEQ multiplex PCR was the method, and the copy in TCRdb shows in-frame clones only, minus some. The sample carries about 140,000 clones, about 90% recorded once. Input material: PBMCs. The receptors come from a man aged 18-30 years in good health and CMV-seronegative.

This clone has just a few counts. The chain links TRBV18 to TRBJ2-5; TRBD2 agrees at 7 bases. Germline V CDR1 and CDR2: KGHSH, LQKENI. V was pared by 0 bases and J by 4 bases, with 5 bases of the junction left unmatched. This CDR3 is built from 15 residues. The CDR3, as DNA: TGTGCCAGCTCACCACCGGGCAGGGAGGGAGAGACCCAGTACTTC. This gives the protein CASSPPGREGETQYF. The full variable domain, in which reference TRBV18 and TRBJ2-5 provide the parts outside the CDR3, is NAGVMQNPRHLVRRRGQEARLRCSPMKGHSHVYWYRQLPEEGLKFMVYLQKENIIDESGMPKERFSAEFPKEGPSILRIQQVVRGDSAAYFCASSPPGREGETQYFGPGTRLLVL.

Note on this clone: Other DNA sequences within the sample encode an identical CDR3. The J gene is TRBJ1-1, the V gene TRBV18; 7 bases map to TRBD1. Trimming took 6 bases from V and 2 from J; bases not matched to a gene: 3. CDR1 KGHSH and CDR2 LQKENI come from the germline V gene. The CDR3 length is 13 residues. The CDR3 nucleotides are TGTGCCAGCTCCGGACAGGCTAACACTGAAGCTTTCTTT. Protein sequence: CASSGQANTEAFF.

This clone was seen a single time. The chain combines TRBV20-1 with TRBJ2-7; 7 nucleotides line up with TRBD1. The trim removed 5 bases at V and 3 bases at J, leaving 1 base unmatched. The germline V gene has CDR1 DFQATT and CDR2 SNEGSKA (reference sequence). The CDR3 is made up of 11 amino acids. This CDR3 is CSAWDSYEQYF. CDR3 nucleotides: TGCAGTGCTTGGGACAGCTACGAGCAGTACTTC.

The chain carries TRBV5-4 and TRBJ1-1, with D perhaps matching TRBD1 (6 bases). CDR1 is SGHNT, CDR2 YYREEE, per germline (reference sequence). The V gene lost 3 bases and the J gene lost 3 bases, with 15 bases spanning the gap. The CDR3 totals 15 residues. CDR3 nucleotides: TGTGCCAGCAGCTCCCGGGGACAAACGGACACTGAAGCTTTCTTT. Residues: CASSSRGQTDTEAFF.

V and J are TRBV19 and TRBJ1-1; no firm D call. Trimming shortened V by 7 bases and J by 6 bases, and 12 bases separated the two germline ends. The CDR3 consists of 12 residues. Germline loops: CDR1 LNHDA, CDR2 SQIVND (reference sequence). CDR3 in amino acids: CASIGGIPEAFF. CDR3 sequence (DNA): TGTGCCAGTATAGGAGGAATTCCTGAAGCTTTCTTT.

The CDR3 is CASSFSGSAYEQYF. DNA of the CDR3: TGCGCCAGCAGCTTTAGCGGGAGTGCCTACGAGCAGTACTTC. The chain links TRBV5-1 to TRBJ2-7; TRBD2 matches 9 bases. Germline lookup yields CDR1 SGHRS and CDR2 YFSETQ. CDR3 length: 14 amino acids. V lost 2 bases to trimming and J lost 2 bases; unmatched junction nucleotides: 2. Full variable domain (outside the CDR3, taken from reference TRBV5-1 and TRBJ2-7): KAGVTQTPRYLIKTRGQQVTLSCSPISGHRSVSWYQQTPGQGLQFLFEYFSETQRNKGNFPGRFSGRQFSNSRSEMNVSTLELGDSALYLCASSFSGSAYEQYFGPGTRLTVT.

The chain has TRBV18 and TRBJ2-1, with D maybe TRBD1 (6 bases). From germline, CDR1 is KGHSH and CDR2 LQKENI. Trimming shortened V by 3 bases and J by 5 bases, and 8 bases separated the two germline ends. CDR3 size: 13 residues. The CDR3 DNA reads as TGTGCCAGCTCACCGGGACAACACAATGAGCAGTTCTTC. It specifies CASSPGQHNEQFF.

This chain joins TRBV19 and TRBJ1-1; TRBD1 is a possible D gene (6 bases). Germline V gene data show CDR1 as LNHDA and CDR2 as SQIVND (reference sequence). The V and J ends lost 2 bases and 5 bases respectively, with 15 bases between them. The CDR3 consists of 15 residues. CDR3 DNA sequence: TGTGCCAGTAGTATACCAGGGGAAGTAGGAACTGAAGCTTTCTTT. Translation: CASSIPGEVGTEAFF.

This clone appeared a few times. This chain links TRBV5-1 with TRBJ1-2; D is uncertain. This CDR3 has 12 residues. The ends were cut back, 5 bases at V and 7 bases at J, with 12 bases in the middle. CDR1 SGHRS and CDR2 YFSETQ come from the germline V gene. CDR3 residues: CASRIRGGGYTF. The DNA of the CDR3 is TGCGCCAGCAGGATACGGGGAGGTGGCTACACCTTC.

The chain links TRBV6-6 to TRBJ1-6, with D perhaps TRBD1 (6 bases). V was clipped by 8 bases and J by 13 bases, with 15 bases between them. The CDR3 covers 12 residues. Germline V gene lookup returns CDR1 MNHNY and CDR2 SVGAGI (reference sequence). The CDR3 sequence is CASLTGSLPLHF. CDR3 nucleotides: TGTGCCAGCTTGACAGGTAGCCTCCCCCTCCACTTT.

The chain's CDR3 is CASSLTSGRQFF. The CDR3 nucleotides read TGTGCCAGCAGTTTGACTAGCGGGAGGCAGTTCTTC. This chain uses TRBV28 with TRBJ2-1; 12 bases are a match to TRBD2. Trimming removed 3 bases from V and 12 bases from J; junction bases left unmatched: 0. The CDR3 consists of 12 residues. Germline loops: CDR1 MDHEN, CDR2 SYDVKM.

V usage is TRBV5-1 and J usage is TRBJ2-3; 9 bases are a match to TRBD2. CDR3 length: 16 residues. Losses at the gene ends were 3 bases for V and 0 bases for J; bases not matched to a gene: 5. Per germline, CDR1 SGHRS and CDR2 YFSETQ. The CDR3 protein is CASSSLLAGSTDTQYF. As DNA, the CDR3 is TGCGCCAGCAGCTCGCTCCTAGCGGGGAGCACAGATACGCAGTATTTT.

Only a few counts were recorded for this clone. The chain couples TRBV19 to TRBJ2-7, with D possibly being TRBD2 (6 bases). The CDR3 contains 14 residues. Trimming pared 11 bases from V and 0 bases from J, leaving 17 bases between. Germline CDR1 reads LNHDA; CDR2 reads SQIVND (reference sequence). The CDR3 DNA reads TGTGCCTCCGCGGTCGGGGGAAGCTCCTACGAGCAGTACTTC. Translated: CASAVGGSSYEQYF.

The V and J genes are TRBV7-2 and TRBJ2-2; tentatively, D is TRBD2 (5 bases). CDR3 length: 15 residues. V lost 5 bases to trimming and J lost 2 bases, with 12 bases between them. In germline, CDR1 is SGHTA, CDR2 FQGNSA. The CDR3 nucleotides read TGTGCCAGCAGCCCACGGACGGGAAACACCGGGGAGCTGTTTTTT. Encoded protein: CASSPRTGNTGELFF.

The CDR3 protein is CASSQERFFSYEQYF. The CDR3 nucleotides read TGCGCCAGCAGCCAAGAACGGTTCTTCTCCTACGAGCAGTACTTC. The genes are TRBV4-3 and TRBJ2-7, with D unresolved. Germline assignment: CDR1 LGHNA and CDR2 YSLEER. Deletions cut 0 bases from V and 0 bases from J, with 9 bases between. This CDR3 spans 15 amino acids.

The V call is TRBV10-3, the J call TRBJ2-1; D is unresolved. The germline V gene has CDR1 ENHRY and CDR2 SYGVKD. The CDR3 sequence is 16 residues long. Deletions cut 1 base from V and 9 bases from J, with 19 bases between. The CDR3 loop reads CAISEFSGTPIGEQFF. CDR3 nucleotide sequence: TGTGCCATCAGTGAGTTTTCAGGAACCCCCATCGGTGAGCAGTTCTTC.

This clone was recorded at least ten times. The chain is built from TRBV7-2 and TRBJ2-5; 9 bases match TRBD1. Germline V gene data show CDR1 as SGHTA and CDR2 as FQGNSA. The J segment lost 2 bases and the V segment lost 2 bases, leaving 6 bases of the junction unmatched. The CDR3 length is 16 residues. The CDR3 sequence is CASSLMGQGHQETQYF. The CDR3, as DNA: TGTGCCAGCAGCTTAATGGGACAGGGACATCAAGAGACCCAGTACTTC.

The V call is TRBV30, the J call TRBJ2-2; TRBD2 matches at 8 bases. The CDR3 totals 15 residues. Losses at the gene ends were 4 bases for V and 4 bases for J; bases not matched to a gene: 8. The germline gives CDR1 GTSNPN, CDR2 SVGIG (reference sequence). The CDR3 coding sequence is TGTGCCTGGAACCTAGCGGGCGCTCGCACCGGGGAGCTGTTTTTT. This sequence encodes CAWNLAGARTGELFF.

This chain joins TRBV15 and TRBJ2-7, with TRBD1 matching 7 bases. This CDR3 region has 13 residues. From germline, CDR1 is LNHNV and CDR2 YYDKDF (reference sequence). J gave up 0 bases and V 8 bases, and 4 bases lay outside the gene matches. The CDR3 reads CATGDRASYEQYF. The CDR3 nucleotides are TGTGCCACCGGCGACAGGGCCTCCTACGAGCAGTACTTC.

This clone came up a few times. The chain combines TRBV19 with TRBJ2-7; D might be TRBD2 (6 bases). Germline V gene data show CDR1 as LNHDA and CDR2 as SQIVND (reference sequence). CDR3 length: 14 amino acids. Trimming took 4 bases from V and 1 from J, leaving 11 bases between them. CDR3 sequence reads: CASSSGVGSYEQYF. The CDR3 DNA is TGTGCCAGTAGTAGCGGGGTTGGATCCTACGAGCAGTACTTC.

The rearrangement links TRBV6-6 to TRBJ1-5; D might be TRBD1 (5 bases). The V gene lost 6 bases and the J gene lost 1 base, with 16 bases spanning the gap. The CDR3 consists of 16 residues. CDR1 and CDR2 from the germline V gene are MNHNY and SVGAGI (reference sequence). This chain's CDR3 is CASSLGGEISNQPQHF. The CDR3 nucleotides read TGTGCCAGCAGCCTAGGAGGGGAAATAAGCAATCAGCCCCAGCATTTT.

This clone was counted only a few times. The chain links TRBV2 to TRBJ2-7; tentative D call: TRBD1 (6 bases). The CDR3 spans 15 residues. V lost 7 bases to trimming and J lost 4 bases, with 20 bases between them. Germline V gene sequence: CDR1 SNHLY, CDR2 FYNNEI. CDR3 DNA sequence: TGTGCCAGCATGGCCCCGGGGCCCGACAGGTACGAGCAGTACTTC. As protein: CASMAPGPDRYEQYF.

The rearrangement links TRBV4-1 to TRBJ2-1; 10 bases agree with TRBD2. This CDR3 region has 15 residues. Germline-derived CDR1 and CDR2 are MGHRA and YSYEKL. V was pared by 4 bases and J by 2 bases, with 2 bases of the junction left unmatched. The CDR3 sequence is CASSRLAGAYNEQFF. The CDR3 DNA reads TGCGCCAGCAGCCGCCTAGCGGGAGCCTACAATGAGCAGTTCTTC.

The chain couples TRBV6-5 to TRBJ2-7; D remains unclear. The CDR3 has 14 amino acids. V lost 0 bases to trimming and J lost 2 bases, with 8 bases between them. The germline V gene has CDR1 MNHEY and CDR2 SVGAGI. CDR3 amino acids: CASSYSAVTYEQYF. The CDR3 coding sequence is TGTGCCAGCAGTTACTCGGCCGTCACCTACGAGCAGTACTTC.

CDR3 residues: CASSFRQGKDEQYF. CDR3 sequence (DNA): TGTGCCAGCAGCTTCCGACAGGGTAAGGACGAGCAGTACTTC. This chain joins TRBV7-9 and TRBJ2-7, with 7 bases aligning to TRBD1. The CDR3 runs 14 residues. Trimming at V came to 3 bases and at J to 5 bases, leaving 7 bases not matched to a gene. CDR1 SEHNR and CDR2 FQNEAQ come from the germline V gene (reference sequence).

The rearrangement links TRBV4-3 to TRBJ1-4; D is perhaps TRBD1 (5 bases). Germline values: CDR1 LGHNA, CDR2 YSLEER. The ends were cut back, 0 bases at V and 9 bases at J, with 14 bases in the middle. The CDR3 is 15 residues long. The chain's CDR3 is CASSQDNQGSKKLFF. The CDR3 coding sequence is TGCGCCAGCAGCCAAGATAACCAGGGTTCCAAAAAACTGTTTTTT.

The rearrangement uses TRBV28 and TRBJ1-5; D unclear. V gave up 0 bases and J gave up 2 bases, with 11 bases separating them. Germline values: CDR1 MDHEN, CDR2 SYDVKM. CDR3 length equals 16 residues. The CDR3 sequence: CASSLWGHQGNQPQHF. The CDR3 DNA reads as TGTGCCAGCAGTTTATGGGGTCATCAGGGCAATCAGCCCCAGCATTTT. The full variable domain, its missing parts supplied by reference TRBV28 and TRBJ1-5, is DVKVTQSSRYLVKRTGEKVFLECVQDMDHENMFWYRQDPGLGLRLIYFSYDVKMKEKGDIPEGYSVSREKKERFSLILESASTNQTSMYLCASSLWGHQGNQPQHFGDGTRLSIL.